The clone carrying this TCR beta chain showed up many times. The antigen remains undetermined. The sample belongs to a study of T-cell memory formation after mild COVID-19. Study-level points and caveats: Day 15 to 85 contracting clones showed balanced CD4/CD8; later expanders leaned CD4+.

Germline V gene data show CDR1 as DFQATT and CDR2 as SNEGSKA (reference sequence). Trimming at V came to 6 bases and at J to 8 bases, leaving 12 bases not matched to a gene. This CDR3 is built from 14 residues. TCRdb reprocessed the 5' RACE reads via MiXCR and lists one record per CDR3 protein. The table includes 200,000 to 250,000 distinct CDR3 sequences, over 8.5% detected once. Sequencing was done on a sample of PBMCs or a T cell subset sorted from them (not recorded which). This chain connects TRBV20-1 to TRBJ2-3; 9 bases fit TRBD2. The receptor was isolated from a man aged 18-30 years who had mild COVID-19 (a few samples of this study predate the infection). Cell type and time point are not known. This CDR3 is CSASRGLASVTQYF. The CDR3 DNA reads as TGCAGTGCCTCCCGGGGACTAGCTTCTGTTACGCAGTATTTT.